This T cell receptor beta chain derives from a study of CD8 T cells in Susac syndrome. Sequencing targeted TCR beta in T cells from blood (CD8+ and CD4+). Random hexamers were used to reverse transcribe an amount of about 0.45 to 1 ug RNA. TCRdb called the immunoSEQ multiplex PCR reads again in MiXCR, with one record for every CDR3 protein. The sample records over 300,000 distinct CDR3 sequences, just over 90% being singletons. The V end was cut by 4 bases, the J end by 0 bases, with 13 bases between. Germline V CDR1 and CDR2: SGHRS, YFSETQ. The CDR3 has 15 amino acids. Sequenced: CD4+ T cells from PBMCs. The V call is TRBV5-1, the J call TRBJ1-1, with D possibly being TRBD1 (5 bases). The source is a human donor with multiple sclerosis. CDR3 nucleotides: TGCGCCAGCAGCGGAAGGGAGGGGATGAACACTGAAGCTTTCTTT. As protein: CASSGREGMNTEAFF.